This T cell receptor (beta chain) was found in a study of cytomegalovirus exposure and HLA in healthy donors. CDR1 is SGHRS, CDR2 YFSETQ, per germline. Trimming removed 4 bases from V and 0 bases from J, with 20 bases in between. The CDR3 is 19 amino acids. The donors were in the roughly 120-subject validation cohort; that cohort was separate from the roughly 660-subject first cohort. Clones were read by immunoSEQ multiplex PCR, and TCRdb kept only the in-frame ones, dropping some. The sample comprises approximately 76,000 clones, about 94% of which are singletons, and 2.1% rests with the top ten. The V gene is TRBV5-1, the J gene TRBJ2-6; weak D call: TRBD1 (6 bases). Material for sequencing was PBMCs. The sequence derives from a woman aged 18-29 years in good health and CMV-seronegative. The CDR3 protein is CASSLPGHLTNSGANVLTF. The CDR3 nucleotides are TGCGCCAGCAGCCTCCCGGGACACCTTACTAACTCTGGGGCCAACGTCCTGACTTTC.